These T cell receptor beta chains were read from a single sample in a study of post-analysis software for immune sequencing data. TCRdb re-called the PCR reads through MiXCR, storing one row per CDR3 protein. This sample yields approximately 460,000 distinct CDR3 sequences, of which around 40% are seen a single time; 9% to 14% belongs to the top ten. Sequencing input: blood. Receptors were obtained from a girl under 18 with multiple sclerosis. Each CDR3 is given with its conserved first and last residue. A D gene is named only where the DNA matches it firmly. Clone size is stated in some rows and not others, as once, few, many or a class when expanded.

d_gene	abundance	v_gene	j_gene	CDR3nt	CDR3aa
-	-	TRBV14	TRBJ1-2	TGTGCCAGCAGCCAAGGATGGCAGGGCACTTATGGCTACACCTTC	CASSQGWQGTYGYTF
-	once	TRBV29-1	TRBJ2-3	TGCAGCGTTGACAGGTCTAGCACAGATACGCGGTATTTT	CSVDRSSTDTRYF
TRBD2	-	TRBV5-6	TRBJ2-7	TGTGCCAGCAGCTTGGGAGCGGGGGGGATCTACGAGCAGTACTTC	CASSLGAGGIYEQYF
-	-	TRBV28	TRBJ1-5	TGTGCCAGCAGTTTGGGCCCCCTAGGGCAGCCCCAGCATTTT	CASSLGPLGQPQHF
TRBD1	few	TRBV28	TRBJ2-1	TGTGCCAGCAGTTCCCCTGGGACAGGAACTTACAATGAGCAGTTCTTC	CASSSPGTGTYNEQFF
TRBD1	-	TRBV29-1	TRBJ2-7	TGCAGCGTTGGCCGACAGGGGGCCAACGAGCAGTACTTC	CSVGRQGANEQYF
-	few	TRBV27	TRBJ2-3	TGTGCCAGCAGTCGGAAGCCAAACACAGATACGCAGTATTTT	CASSRKPNTDTQYF
-	few	TRBV5-7	TRBJ1-1	TGTGCCAGCATCGGGACGGAGGTGTTTGCTTTCTTT	CASIGTEVFAFF
TRBD1	-	TRBV28	TRBJ1-4	TGTGCCAGCAGTTTTCAGGGGATCGGGACAGATAATGAAAAACTGTTTTTT	CASSFQGIGTDNEKLFF
-	-	TRBV7-9	TRBJ1-5	TGTGCCAGCAGCTTAGGGACCAGCAATCAGCCCCAGCATTTT	CASSLGTSNQPQHF
-	-	TRBV12-3/TRBV12-4	TRBJ2-1	TGTGCCAGCAGTTTAGTAGGACAATGGGTAAATGAGCAGTTCTTC	CASSLVGQWVNEQFF
TRBD1	-	TRBV2	TRBJ2-5	TGTGCCAGTTCGGGACAGGCCTTATTTGAGCAGTACTTC	CASSGQALFEQYF